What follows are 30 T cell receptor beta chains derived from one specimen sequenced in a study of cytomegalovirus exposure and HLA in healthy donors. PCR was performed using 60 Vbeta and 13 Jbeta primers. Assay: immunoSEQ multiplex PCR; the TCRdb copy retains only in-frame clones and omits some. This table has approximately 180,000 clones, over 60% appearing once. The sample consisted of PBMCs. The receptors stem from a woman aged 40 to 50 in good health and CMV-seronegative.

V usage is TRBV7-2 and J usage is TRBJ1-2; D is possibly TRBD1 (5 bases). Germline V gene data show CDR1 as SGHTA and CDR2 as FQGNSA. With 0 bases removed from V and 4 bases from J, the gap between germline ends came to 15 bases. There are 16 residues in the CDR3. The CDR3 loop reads CASSLATAGKAYGYTF. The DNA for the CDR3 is TGTGCCAGCAGCTTAGCGACGGCAGGGAAGGCCTATGGCTACACCTTC.

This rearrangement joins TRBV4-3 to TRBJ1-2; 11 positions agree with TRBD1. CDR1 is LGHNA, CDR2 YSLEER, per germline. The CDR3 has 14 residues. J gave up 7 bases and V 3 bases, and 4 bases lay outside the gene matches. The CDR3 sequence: CASSQRGTGGGYTF. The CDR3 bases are TGCGCCAGCAGCCAGCGCGGGACAGGGGGTGGCTACACCTTC.

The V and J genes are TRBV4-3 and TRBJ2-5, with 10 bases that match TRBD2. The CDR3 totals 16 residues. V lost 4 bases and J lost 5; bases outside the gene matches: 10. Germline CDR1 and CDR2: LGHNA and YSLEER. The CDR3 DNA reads TGCGCCAGCAGCCCAACCCTAGCGGGAGTTGGGGAGACCCAGTACTTC. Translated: CASSPTLAGVGETQYF.

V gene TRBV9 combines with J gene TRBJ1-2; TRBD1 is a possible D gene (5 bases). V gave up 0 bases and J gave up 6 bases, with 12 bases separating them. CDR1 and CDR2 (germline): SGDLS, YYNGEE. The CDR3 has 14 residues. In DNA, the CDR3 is TGTGCCAGCAGCGTAGATCCCCTAGGGGATGGCTACACCTTC. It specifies CASSVDPLGDGYTF. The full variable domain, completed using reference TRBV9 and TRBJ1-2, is DSGVTQTPKHLITATGQRVTLRCSPRSGDLSVYWYQQSLDQGLQFLIQYYNGEERAKGNILERFSAQQFPDLHSELNLSSLELGDSALYFCASSVDPLGDGYTFGSGTRLTVV.

The CDR3 is CASSPQLANTGELFF. CDR3 nucleotide sequence: TGTGCCAGCAGCCCCCAACTAGCAAACACCGGGGAGCTGTTTTTT. The chain employs TRBV4-2 and TRBJ2-2, with D tentatively TRBD2 (6 bases). The V end lost 4 bases, the J end lost 2 bases, and 11 bases lay between the germline ends. The CDR3 runs to 15 residues. Germline CDR1 is LGHNA and CDR2 is YNFKEQ.

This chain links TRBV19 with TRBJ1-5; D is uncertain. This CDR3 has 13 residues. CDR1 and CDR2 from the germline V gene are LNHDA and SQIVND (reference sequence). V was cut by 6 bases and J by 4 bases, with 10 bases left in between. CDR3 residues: CASSVQMNQPQHF. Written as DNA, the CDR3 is TGTGCCAGTAGCGTCCAGATGAATCAGCCCCAGCATTTT.

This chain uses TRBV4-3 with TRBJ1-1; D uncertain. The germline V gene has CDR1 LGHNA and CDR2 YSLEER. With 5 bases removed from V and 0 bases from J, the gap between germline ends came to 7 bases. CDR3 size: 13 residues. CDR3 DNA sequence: TGCGCCAGCAGCTCCGGAGTGAACACTGAAGCTTTCTTT. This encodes CASSSGVNTEAFF.

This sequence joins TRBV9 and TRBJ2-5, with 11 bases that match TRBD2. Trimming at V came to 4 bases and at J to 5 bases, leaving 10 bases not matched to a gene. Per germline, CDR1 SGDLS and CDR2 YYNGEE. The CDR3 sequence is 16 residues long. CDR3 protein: CASSPPLTSGTETQYF. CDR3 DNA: TGTGCCAGCAGCCCCCCCTTGACTAGCGGGACTGAGACCCAGTACTTC.

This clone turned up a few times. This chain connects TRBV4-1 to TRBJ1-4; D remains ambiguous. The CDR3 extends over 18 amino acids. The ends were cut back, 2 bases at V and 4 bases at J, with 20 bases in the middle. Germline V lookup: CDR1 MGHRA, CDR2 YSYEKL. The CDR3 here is CASSQNPLSTGFNEKLFF. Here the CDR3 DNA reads TGCGCCAGCAGCCAAAACCCCTTATCTACGGGTTTTAATGAAAAACTGTTTTTT.

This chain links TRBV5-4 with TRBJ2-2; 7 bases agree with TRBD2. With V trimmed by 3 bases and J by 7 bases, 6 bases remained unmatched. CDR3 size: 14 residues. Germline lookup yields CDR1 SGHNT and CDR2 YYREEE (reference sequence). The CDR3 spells CASSSTSVVGELFF. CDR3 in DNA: TGTGCCAGCAGCTCCACTAGCGTTGTCGGGGAGCTGTTTTTT.

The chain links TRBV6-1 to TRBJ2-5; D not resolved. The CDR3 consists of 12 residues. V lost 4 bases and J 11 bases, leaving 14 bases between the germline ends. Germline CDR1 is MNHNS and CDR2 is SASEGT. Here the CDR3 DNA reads TGTGCCAGCAGTGTAGAAGAAATTGAGCAGTACTTC. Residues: CASSVEEIEQYF.

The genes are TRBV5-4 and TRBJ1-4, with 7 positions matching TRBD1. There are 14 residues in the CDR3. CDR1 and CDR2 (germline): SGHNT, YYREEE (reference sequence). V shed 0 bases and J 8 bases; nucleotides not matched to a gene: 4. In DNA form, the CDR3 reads TGTGCCAGCAGCTTGGACGGGACAGCCGAAAAACTGTTTTTT. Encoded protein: CASSLDGTAEKLFF. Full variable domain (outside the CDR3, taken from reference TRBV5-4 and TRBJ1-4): ETGVTQSPTHLIKTRGQQVTLRCSSQSGHNTVSWYQQALGQGPQFIFQYYREEENGRGNFPPRFSGLQFPNYSSELNVNALELDDSALYLCASSLDGTAEKLFFGSGTQLSVL.

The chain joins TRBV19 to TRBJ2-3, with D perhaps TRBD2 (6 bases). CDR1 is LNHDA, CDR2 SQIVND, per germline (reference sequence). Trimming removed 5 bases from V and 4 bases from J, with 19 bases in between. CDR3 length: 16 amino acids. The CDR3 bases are TGTGCCAGTAGTCCCAGGCCAGGGAGGCGCGCAGATACGCAGTATTTT. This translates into CASSPRPGRRADTQYF.

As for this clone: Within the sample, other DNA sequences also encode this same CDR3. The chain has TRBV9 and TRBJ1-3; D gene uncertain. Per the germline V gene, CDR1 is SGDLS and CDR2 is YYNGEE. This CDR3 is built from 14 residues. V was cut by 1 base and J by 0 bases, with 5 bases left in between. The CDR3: CASSVYSSGNTIYF. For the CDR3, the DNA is TGTGCCAGCAGCGTATACAGCTCTGGAAACACCATATATTTT.

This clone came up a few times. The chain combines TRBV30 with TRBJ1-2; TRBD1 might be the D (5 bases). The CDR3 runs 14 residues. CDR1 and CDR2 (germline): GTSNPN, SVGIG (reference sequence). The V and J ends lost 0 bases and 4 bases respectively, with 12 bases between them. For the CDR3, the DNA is TGTGCCTGGAGTGTACGGAGGGGTGGCTATGGCTACACCTTC. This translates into CAWSVRRGGYGYTF.

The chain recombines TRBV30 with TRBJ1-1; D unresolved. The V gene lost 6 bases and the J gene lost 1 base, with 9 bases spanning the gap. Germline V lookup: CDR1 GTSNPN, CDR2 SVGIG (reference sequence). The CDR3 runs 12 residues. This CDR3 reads CACLTGNTEAFF. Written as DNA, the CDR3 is TGTGCCTGCCTCACGGGGAACACTGAAGCTTTCTTT. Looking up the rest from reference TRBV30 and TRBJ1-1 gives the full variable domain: SQTIHQWPATLVQPVGSPLSLECTVEGTSNPNLYWYRQAAGRGLQLLFYSVGIGQISSEVPQNLSASRPQDRQFILSSKKLLLSDSGFYLCACLTGNTEAFFGQGTRLTVV.

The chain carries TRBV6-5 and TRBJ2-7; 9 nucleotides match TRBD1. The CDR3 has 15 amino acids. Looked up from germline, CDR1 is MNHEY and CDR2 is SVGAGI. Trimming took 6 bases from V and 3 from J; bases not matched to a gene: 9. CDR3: CASSRTGTGFYEQYF. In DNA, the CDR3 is TGTGCCAGCAGCCGTACCGGGACAGGGTTCTACGAGCAGTACTTC.

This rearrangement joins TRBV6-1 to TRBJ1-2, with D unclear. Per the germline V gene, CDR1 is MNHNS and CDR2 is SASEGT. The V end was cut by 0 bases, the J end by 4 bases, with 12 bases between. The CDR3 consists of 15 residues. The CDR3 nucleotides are TGTGCCAGCAGTGAAGCGCTCGCGTCAGGCTATGGCTACACCTTC. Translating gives CASSEALASGYGYTF.

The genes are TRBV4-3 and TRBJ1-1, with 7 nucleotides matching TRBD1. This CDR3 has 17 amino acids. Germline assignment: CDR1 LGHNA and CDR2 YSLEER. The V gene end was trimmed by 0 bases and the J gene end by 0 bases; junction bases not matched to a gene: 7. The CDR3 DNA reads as TGCGCCAGCAGCCAAGATAGGGGGCACGGGATGAACACTGAAGCTTTCTTT. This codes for CASSQDRGHGMNTEAFF.

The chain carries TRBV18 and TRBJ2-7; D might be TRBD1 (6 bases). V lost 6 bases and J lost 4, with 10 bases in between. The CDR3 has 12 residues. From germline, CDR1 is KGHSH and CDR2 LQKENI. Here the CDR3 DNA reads TGTGCCAGCTCCCCGGGACAATACGAGCAGTACGTC. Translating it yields CASSPGQYEQYV.

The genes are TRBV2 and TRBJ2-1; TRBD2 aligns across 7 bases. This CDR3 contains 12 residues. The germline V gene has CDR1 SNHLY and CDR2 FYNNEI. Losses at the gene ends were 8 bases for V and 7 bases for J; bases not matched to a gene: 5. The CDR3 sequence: CASAGTTNEQFF. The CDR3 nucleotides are TGTGCCAGCGCCGGGACTACAAATGAGCAGTTCTTC.

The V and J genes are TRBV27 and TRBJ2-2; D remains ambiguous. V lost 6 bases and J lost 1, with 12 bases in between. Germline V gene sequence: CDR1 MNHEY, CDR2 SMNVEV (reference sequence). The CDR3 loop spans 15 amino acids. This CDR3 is CASSRSLGNTGELFF. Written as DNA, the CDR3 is TGTGCCAGCAGCCGATCTCTAGGGAACACCGGGGAGCTGTTTTTT.

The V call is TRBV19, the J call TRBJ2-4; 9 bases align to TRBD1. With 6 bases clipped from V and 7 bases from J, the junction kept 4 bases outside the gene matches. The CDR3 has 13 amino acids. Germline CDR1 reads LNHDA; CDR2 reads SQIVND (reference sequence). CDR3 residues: CASSRTGANIQYF. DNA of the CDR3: TGTGCCAGTAGCCGGACAGGGGCCAACATTCAGTACTTC.

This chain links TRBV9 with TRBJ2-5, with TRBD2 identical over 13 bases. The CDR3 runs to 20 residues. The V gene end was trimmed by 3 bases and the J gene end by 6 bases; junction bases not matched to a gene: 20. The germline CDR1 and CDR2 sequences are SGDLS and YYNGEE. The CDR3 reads CASSAPDTGTSGTYGKTQYF. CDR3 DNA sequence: TGTGCCAGCAGCGCCCCTGACACCGGGACTAGCGGGACCTACGGAAAGACCCAGTACTTC.

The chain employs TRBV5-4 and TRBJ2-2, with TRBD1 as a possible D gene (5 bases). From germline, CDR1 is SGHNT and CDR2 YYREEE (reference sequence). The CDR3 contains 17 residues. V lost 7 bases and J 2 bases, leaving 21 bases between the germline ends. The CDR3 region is CASRAVGMGLNTGELFF. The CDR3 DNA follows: TGTGCCAGCCGCGCCGTAGGAATGGGGCTTAACACCGGGGAGCTGTTTTTT. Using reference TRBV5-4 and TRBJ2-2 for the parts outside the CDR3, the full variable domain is ETGVTQSPTHLIKTRGQQVTLRCSSQSGHNTVSWYQQALGQGPQFIFQYYREEENGRGNFPPRFSGLQFPNYSSELNVNALELDDSALYLCASRAVGMGLNTGELFFGEGSRLTVL.

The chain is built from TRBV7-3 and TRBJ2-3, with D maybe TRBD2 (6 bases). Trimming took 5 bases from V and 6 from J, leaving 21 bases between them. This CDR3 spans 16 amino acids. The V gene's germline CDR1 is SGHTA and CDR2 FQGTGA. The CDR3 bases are TGTGCCAGCAGCCTTTTGGGTAGCGGAGGCTTGGATACGCAGTATTTT. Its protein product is CASSLLGSGGLDTQYF.

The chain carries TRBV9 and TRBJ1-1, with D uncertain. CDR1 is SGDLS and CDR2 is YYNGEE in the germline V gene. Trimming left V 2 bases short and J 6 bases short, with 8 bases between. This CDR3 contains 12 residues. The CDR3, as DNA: TGTGCCAGCAGCGTTGTTAGCTCTGAAGCTTTCTTT. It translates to CASSVVSSEAFF.

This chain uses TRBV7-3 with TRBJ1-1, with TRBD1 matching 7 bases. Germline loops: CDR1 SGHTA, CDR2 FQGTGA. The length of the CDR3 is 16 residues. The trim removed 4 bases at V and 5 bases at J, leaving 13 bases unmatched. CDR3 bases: TGTGCCAGCAGCTCGGTAGGGGGCAGGTACCCGACTGAAGCTTTCTTT. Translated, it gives CASSSVGGRYPTEAFF. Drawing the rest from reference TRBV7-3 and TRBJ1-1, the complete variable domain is GAGVSQTPSNKVTEKGKYVELRCDPISGHTALYWYRQSLGQGPEFLIYFQGTGAADDSGLPNDRFFAVRPEGSVSTLKIQRTERGDSAVYLCASSSVGGRYPTEAFFGQGTRLTVV.

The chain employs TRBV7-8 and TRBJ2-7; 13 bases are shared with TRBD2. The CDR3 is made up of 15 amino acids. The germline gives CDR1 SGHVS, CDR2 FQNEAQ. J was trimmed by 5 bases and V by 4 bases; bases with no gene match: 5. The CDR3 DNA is TGTGCCAGCAGCTCGGGACTAGCGGGGTACCACGAGCAGTACGTC. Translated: CASSSGLAGYHEQYV.

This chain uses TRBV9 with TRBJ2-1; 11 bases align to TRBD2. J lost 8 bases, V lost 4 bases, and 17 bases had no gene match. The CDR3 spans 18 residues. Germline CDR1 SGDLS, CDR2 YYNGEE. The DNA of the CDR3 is TGTGCCAGCAGCCCCCCCGGGACTAGCGGTTTCTGGAGCGATGAGCAGTTCTTC. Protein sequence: CASSPPGTSGFWSDEQFF.